What follows are 8 T cell receptor beta chains derived from one specimen sequenced in a study of T cell repertoires in cytomegalovirus infection. One entry per CDR3 protein, called by TCRdb with MiXCR from the reads. The sample includes under 850,000 distinct CDR3 sequences, roughly a third of them seen just once. The specimen was PBMCs. These receptors originate from a human donor in good health (CMV status not recorded). Some clones in this sample may be carry-over from other donors' samples.

The chain recombines TRBV15 with TRBJ1-5, with 7 bases lining up with TRBD1. Germline-derived CDR1 and CDR2 are LNHNV and YYDKDF (reference sequence). This CDR3 is built from 16 residues. V dropped 0 bases and J dropped 1; count of bases not matched to a gene: 3. CDR3 in amino acids: CATSREQGPSNQPQHF. Here the CDR3 DNA reads TGTGCCACCAGCAGAGAACAGGGGCCCAGCAATCAGCCCCAGCATTTT.

This clonotype was observed a single time. The germline gene is not matched at one end of the junction; a read error may be the cause. The V gene is TRBV5-4, the J gene TRBJ1-4; a possible D gene is TRBD1 (5 bases). Germline loops: CDR1 SGHNT, CDR2 YYREEE (reference sequence). The CDR3 covers 14 residues. DNA for the CDR3: TGTGCCAGCAGCCCTTGGGACTCGAATGAAAACCTGTTTTTT. It encodes CASSPWDSNENLFF.

Points on this clonotype: Likely a read error: the CDR3 ends without its conserved phenylalanine or tryptophan. The rearrangement uses TRBV7-2 and TRBJ2-1; TRBD2 aligns across 7 bases. Trimming at V came to 3 bases and at J to 0 bases, leaving 2 bases not matched to a gene. Looked up from germline, CDR1 is SGHTA and CDR2 is FQGNSA. This CDR3 region has 15 residues. The CDR3 loop is CASSFSGSSYNEQFL. The CDR3 DNA follows: TGTGCCAGCAGCTTTAGCGGGTCCTCCTACAATGAGCAGTTCTTA.

This clonotype was counted only a few times. In DNA form, the CDR3 reads TGTGCCAGCAGCCAAAGGACCGACAGGATCTATGGCTACACCTTC. This sequence encodes CASSQRTDRIYGYTF. The gene calls are TRBV3-1 and TRBJ1-2; a weak D match, TRBD1 (6 bases). Germline CDR1 and CDR2: LGHDT and YNNKEL (reference sequence). The CDR3 spans 15 residues. V shed 2 bases and J shed 4 bases, with 14 bases lying between them.

V is TRBV5-6 and J is TRBJ1-1; a weak D match, TRBD1 (6 bases). The CDR3 covers 17 residues. The germline CDR1 and CDR2 sequences are SGHDT and YYEEEE. Trimming pared 3 bases from V and 1 base from J, leaving 19 bases between. The CDR3 coding sequence is TGTGCCAGCAGCTCCCCCGCGGTGGACAGCCCGAACACTGAAGCTTTCTTT. Translating it yields CASSSPAVDSPNTEAFF.

In this sample, this clonotype turned up a few times. This chain connects TRBV12-3 or TRBV12-4 to TRBJ2-1; 7 bases line up with TRBD2. CDR3 length: 14 residues. V shed 3 bases and J 5 bases; nucleotides not matched to a gene: 4. CDR3 sequence reads: CASSFLAADNEQFF. CDR3 in DNA: TGTGCCAGCAGTTTTCTAGCGGCAGACAATGAGCAGTTCTTC.

This clonotype was picked up a small number of times. The chain combines TRBV10-2 with TRBJ1-1; D remains ambiguous. This CDR3 is 14 amino acids long. Germline V gene sequence: CDR1 WSHSY, CDR2 SAAADI. V was pared by 2 bases and J by 7 bases, with 14 bases between. The CDR3 DNA follows: TGCGCCAGCAGTGAGGACTTGGGGATTTATGAAGCTTTCTTT. This encodes CASSEDLGIYEAFF.

This clonotype showed up just a few times. The chain uses TRBV6-5 and TRBJ1-5; D is perhaps TRBD1 (5 bases). From germline, CDR1 is MNHEY and CDR2 SVGAGI. This CDR3 comprises 14 residues. The ends were cut back, 6 bases at V and 3 bases at J, with 12 bases in the middle. The CDR3 region is CASRPTGNNQPQHF. CDR3 DNA: TGTGCCAGCAGGCCTACAGGTAACAATCAGCCCCAGCATTTT.